The clone carrying this T cell receptor beta chain was seen a few times. The data belong to a study of CD8 T cells in ankylosing spondylitis. TCRdb reanalysed the 5' RACE reads using MiXCR and keeps one entry per CDR3 protein. This sample has about 360,000 distinct CDR3 sequences; 14% to 15% occur once, and the top ten carry 1.1%. Germline loops: CDR1 SGHRS, CDR2 YFSETQ. This CDR3 is built from 16 residues. The ends lost 0 bases at V and 4 bases at J; junction bases unmatched: 7. The source is a male donor with ankylosing spondylitis or in good health (not recorded which). The V call is TRBV5-1, the J call TRBJ2-1; 7 bases align to TRBD2. Sequenced input: blood, either unsorted or a sorted T cell fraction (not recorded which). This CDR3 reads CASSLVGRGIYNEQFF. The CDR3 DNA reads TGCGCCAGCAGCTTGGTGGGGCGGGGGATTTACAATGAGCAGTTCTTC.